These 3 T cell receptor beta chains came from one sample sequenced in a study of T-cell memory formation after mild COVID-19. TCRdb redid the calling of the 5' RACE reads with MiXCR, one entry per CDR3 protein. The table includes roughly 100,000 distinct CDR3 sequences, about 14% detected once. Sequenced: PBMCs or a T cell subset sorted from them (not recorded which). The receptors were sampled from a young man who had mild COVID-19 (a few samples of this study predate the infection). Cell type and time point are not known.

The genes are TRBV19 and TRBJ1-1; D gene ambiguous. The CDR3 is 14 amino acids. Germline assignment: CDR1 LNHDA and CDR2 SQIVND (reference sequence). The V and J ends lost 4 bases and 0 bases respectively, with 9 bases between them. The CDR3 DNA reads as TGTGCCAGTAGTACAGGCATGGTGAACACTGAAGCTTTCTTT. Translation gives CASSTGMVNTEAFF.

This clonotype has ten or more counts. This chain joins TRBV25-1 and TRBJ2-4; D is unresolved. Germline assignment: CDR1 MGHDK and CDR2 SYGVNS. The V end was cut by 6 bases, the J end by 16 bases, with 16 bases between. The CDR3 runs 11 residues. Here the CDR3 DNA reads TGTGCCAGCAGAAGGGCCGCAAAAGTCTACTTC. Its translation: CASRRAAKVYF.

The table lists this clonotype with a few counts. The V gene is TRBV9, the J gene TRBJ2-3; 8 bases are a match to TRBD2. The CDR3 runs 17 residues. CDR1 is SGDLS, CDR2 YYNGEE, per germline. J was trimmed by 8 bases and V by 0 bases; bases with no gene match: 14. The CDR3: CASSVGGLAPAGGTQYF. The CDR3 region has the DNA TGTGCCAGCAGCGTAGGAGGGCTAGCACCCGCGGGGGGTACGCAGTATTTT.